This T cell receptor beta chain was documented in a study of identical twins. Donors uniformly comprised healthy Caucasians. Study conclusions and caveats: With abundant cord blood beta clonotypes, insertions were fewer; memory repertoires showed no such pattern. With beta out-of-frame sequences, excess sharing by twins was weaker.

V shed 3 bases and J 4 bases; nucleotides not matched to a gene: 7. The germline V gene encodes CDR1 SGHRS and CDR2 YFSETQ. The CDR3 is 16 residues long. As for this clonotype: Its antigen remains unidentified.

Template switching created a universal primer site, and the cDNA included unique molecular identifiers. In TCRdb, the 5' RACE reads were re-called with MiXCR into one record per CDR3 protein. The table has roughly 710,000 distinct CDR3 sequences, around 6% seen once. This TCR was sampled from a man in his late teens or twenties in good health. The chain employs TRBV5-1 and TRBJ2-2; 9 bases agree with TRBD1. Sequencing was carried out using naive T cells sorted from blood. CDR3 DNA sequence: TGCGCCAGCAGCTCTACCGGGACAGGGATCACCGGGGAGCTGTTTTTT. Its translation is CASSSTGTGITGELFF.